The sequence of this TCR beta chain was determined in a study of shared clonotypes between healthy human individuals. Study-wide background: Donors had three CD4 naive, three CD4 memory, two CD8 naive and one CD8 memory plate apiece.

Study-wide results and limits: Non-shared clonotypes displayed generation probabilities falling below those of clonotypes present in all four donors.

On this clone: Its antigen is not identified.

Trimming pared 0 bases from V and 0 bases from J, leaving 12 bases between. The germline CDR1 and CDR2 sequences are MNHEY and SVGAGI. The CDR3 spans 16 residues. For sorted subsets, approximately 0.2 ug DNA per replicate equaled about 30,000 T cell genomes. The data were produced by immunoSEQ multiplex PCR, yet TCRdb's version contains in-frame clones alone and is incomplete. The profile covers 150,000 to 200,000 clones, with about 93% appearing a single time and more than 0.065% taken by the ten largest. Sequencing was done on a sample of naive CD4+ T cells sorted from blood. Specified subset: CD45RA+ positively selected. This rearrangement joins TRBV6-5 to TRBJ2-7; D is ambiguous. This receptor was taken from a woman aged 25 to 39 in good health. The CDR3 spells CASSYSINPLSYEQYF. The DNA of the CDR3 is TGTGCCAGCAGTTACTCGATAAATCCGCTCTCCTACGAGCAGTACTTC.